Reported below is one T cell receptor beta chain. Its cognate antigen is unknown. The method was immunoSEQ multiplex PCR; TCRdb's version includes in-frame clones alone and lacks a portion of them. Of more than 13,000 clones listed, under 90% are singletons. This sample stems from a study of PD-1 blockade in classical Hodgkin lymphoma. Study-wide results and limits: Relapsed/refractory patients reportedly had the lowest baseline TCR diversity, below newly diagnosed patients, who were below healthy donors. Patients excluded were those beginning nivolumab under 1 year after ASCT.

The CDR3 loop spans 16 amino acids. Per the germline V gene, CDR1 is LNHDA and CDR2 is SQIVND (reference sequence). V was shortened by 2 bases and J by 7 bases, with 21 bases between the two germline ends. The time point: cycle 4 day 1 (C4D1), after around six weeks of nivolumab. Patients all relapsed after autologous stem cell transplantation, and there was variation in brentuximab vedotin exposure. Isolation of CD8+ T cells from thawed PBMCs used magnetic negative selection. Progressive disease, partial response or complete response was each patient's best response. The chain recombines TRBV19 with TRBJ2-7; tentative D call: TRBD1 (6 bases). The sequencing here drew on CD8+ T cells from blood, taken before the fourth cycle of nivolumab. The source of this sequence is a human donor with classical Hodgkin lymphoma. The CDR3 is CASSIILGQGMCEQYF. The CDR3, as DNA: TGTGCCAGTAGTATAATCCTCGGGCAGGGGATGTGTGAGCAGTACTTC.